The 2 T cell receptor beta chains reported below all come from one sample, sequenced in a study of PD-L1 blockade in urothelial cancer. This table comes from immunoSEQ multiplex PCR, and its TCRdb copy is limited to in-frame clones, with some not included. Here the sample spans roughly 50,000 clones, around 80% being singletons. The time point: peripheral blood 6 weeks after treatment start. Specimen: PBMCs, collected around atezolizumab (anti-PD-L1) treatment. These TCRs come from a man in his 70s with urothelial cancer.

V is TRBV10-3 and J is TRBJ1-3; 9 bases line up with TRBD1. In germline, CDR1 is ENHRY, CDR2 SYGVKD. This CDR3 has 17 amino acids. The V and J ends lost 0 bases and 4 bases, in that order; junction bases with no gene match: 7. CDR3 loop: CAISESNPGQGGNTIYF. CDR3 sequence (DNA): TGTGCCATCAGTGAGTCGAATCCGGGACAGGGAGGAAACACCATATATTTT.

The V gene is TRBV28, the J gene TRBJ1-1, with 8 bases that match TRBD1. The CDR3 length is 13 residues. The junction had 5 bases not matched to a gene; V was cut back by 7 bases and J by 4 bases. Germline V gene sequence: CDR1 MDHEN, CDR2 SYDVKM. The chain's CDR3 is CASTFTGGTEAFF. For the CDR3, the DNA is TGTGCCAGCACTTTTACAGGGGGCACTGAAGCTTTCTTT.